Presented here are 6 T cell receptor beta chains from one specimen sequenced in a study of blood T cell repertoires in COVID-19. Repertoires were generated with immunoSEQ multiplex PCR, while TCRdb's copy carries only in-frame clones and drops some. The repertoire includes 25,000 to 35,000 clones, 89% of them detected once, and around 30% sits in the top ten. Sequenced: peripheral blood. These receptors came from a man older than 75 with acute or convalescent COVID-19.

This clone was seen just once. The genes are TRBV2 and TRBJ2-1; maybe TRBD1 (6 bases). CDR3 size: 16 residues. The germline gives CDR1 SNHLY, CDR2 FYNNEI. Trimming shortened V by 4 bases and J by 7 bases, and 20 bases separated the two germline ends. CDR3 in DNA: TGTGCCAGCAGTGGGGCGGCAGGGGATTTGGGGAATGAGCAGTTCTTC. It specifies CASSGAAGDLGNEQFF.

The chain links TRBV6-2 or TRBV6-3 to TRBJ1-1; no reliable D call. The germline V gene has CDR1 MNHEY and CDR2 SVGEGT. The CDR3 covers 13 residues. V lost 6 bases and J 1 base, leaving 9 bases between the germline ends. Here the CDR3 DNA reads TGTGCCAGCAGCCCCGAGCCGAACACTGAAGCTTTCTTT. It translates to CASSPEPNTEAFF.

This clone was seen once. The chain couples TRBV5-1 to TRBJ2-5, with D uncertain. The CDR3 totals 14 residues. Trimming took 1 base from V and 4 from J, leaving 11 bases between them. Germline lookup yields CDR1 SGHRS and CDR2 YFSETQ. CDR3 loop: CASSLRQPGETQYF. The CDR3 DNA follows: TGCGCCAGCAGCTTGAGGCAACCAGGAGAGACCCAGTACTTC.

The gene calls are TRBV5-4 and TRBJ2-3; TRBD2 matches at 8 bases. The CDR3 consists of 14 residues. With 2 bases clipped from V and 6 bases from J, the junction kept 5 bases outside the gene matches. CDR1 and CDR2 from the germline V gene are SGHNT and YYREEE (reference sequence). The CDR3 coding sequence is TGTGCCAGCAGCTTAGCGGGAGATAGGGATACGCAGTATTTT. This codes for CASSLAGDRDTQYF.

This sequence joins TRBV5-8 and TRBJ1-2, with TRBD1 matching over 8 bases. The CDR3 has 15 amino acids. The germline gives CDR1 SGHTS, CDR2 YDEGEE. With V trimmed by 1 base and J by 6 bases, 8 bases remained unmatched. The CDR3 region is CASSLWGTGGNGYTF. DNA of the CDR3: TGTGCCAGCAGCTTGTGGGGGACAGGCGGAAATGGCTACACCTTC. Full variable domain (missing parts from reference TRBV5-8 and TRBJ1-2): EAGVTQSPTHLIKTRGQQATLRCSPISGHTSVYWYQQALGLGLQFLLWYDEGEERNRGNFPPRFSGRQFPNYSSELNVNALELEDSALYLCASSLWGTGGNGYTFGSGTRLTVV.

This clone was observed a handful of times. The chain is built from TRBV10-2 and TRBJ2-7, with 12 bases matching TRBD2. Germline CDR1 reads WSHSY; CDR2 reads SAAADI. This CDR3 comprises 16 residues. Trimming cost V 5 bases and J 4 bases; bases outside gene matches: 9. CDR3 protein: CASSLTSGRIVYEQYF. The CDR3 DNA sequence: TGCGCCAGCAGTTTGACTAGCGGGAGAATTGTATACGAGCAGTACTTC.